The 23 T cell receptor beta chains presented below share a single source sample, sequenced in a study of shared clonotypes between healthy human individuals. The data were produced by immunoSEQ multiplex PCR, yet TCRdb's version contains in-frame clones alone and is incomplete. The sample has 1.5 million to 1.9 million clones, 95% to 99% seen once. The specimen was naive CD4+ T cells sorted from blood. The subset was: CD45RA+ positively selected. The receptor set was obtained from a man aged 30-40 years in good health.

The chain links TRBV19 to TRBJ1-2; maybe TRBD1 (6 bases). Per the germline V gene, CDR1 is LNHDA and CDR2 is SQIVND (reference sequence). This CDR3 is built from 13 residues. CDR3 DNA sequence: TGTGCTACGGGGGGGCATCGGCCACGAGGCTACACCTTC. As protein: CATGGHRPRGYTF.

The rearrangement uses TRBV4-1 and TRBJ2-7, with unresolved D. Germline V gene data show CDR1 as MGHRA and CDR2 as YSYEKL. This CDR3 has 15 residues. V gave up 2 bases and J gave up 2 bases, with 13 bases separating them. The CDR3 is CASSQSTTLTYEQYF. CDR3 nucleotide sequence: TGCGCCAGCAGCCAATCCACGACACTAACCTACGAGCAGTACTTC.

The rearrangement links TRBV9 to TRBJ2-1; 8 nucleotides agree with TRBD2. This CDR3 spans 17 amino acids. Per the germline V gene, CDR1 is SGDLS and CDR2 is YYNGEE. Trimming took 3 bases from V and 5 from J; bases not matched to a gene: 13. Written as DNA, the CDR3 is TGTGCCAGCAGCGCGAGGGGAGCGGGAGTGGGGAACAATGAGCAGTTCTTC. Protein: CASSARGAGVGNNEQFF. Full variable domain (rest looked up from reference TRBV9 and TRBJ2-1): DSGVTQTPKHLITATGQRVTLRCSPRSGDLSVYWYQQSLDQGLQFLIQYYNGEERAKGNILERFSAQQFPDLHSELNLSSLELGDSALYFCASSARGAGVGNNEQFFGPGTRLTVL.

This clone was seen only once. The CDR3 protein is CASSIDLAVMSYNEQFF. The CDR3 DNA reads as TGTGCCAGTAGTATAGATCTGGCAGTTATGTCCTACAATGAGCAGTTCTTC. The V and J genes are TRBV19 and TRBJ2-1; D gene ambiguous. Germline CDR1 LNHDA, CDR2 SQIVND (reference sequence). CDR3 length: 17 residues. Trimming stripped 0 bases from V and 1 base from J, with 13 bases between.

The gene calls are TRBV27 and TRBJ2-7; perhaps TRBD2 as D (5 bases). Trimming pared 3 bases from V and 6 bases from J, leaving 12 bases between. CDR1 MNHEY and CDR2 SMNVEV come from the germline V gene (reference sequence). This CDR3 is built from 13 residues. In nucleotides, the CDR3 is TGTGCCAGCAGTTTGAGAAGCGGCGTCGAGCAGTACTTC. Protein product: CASSLRSGVEQYF.

This clone was recorded only once. V gene TRBV5-8 combines with J gene TRBJ2-1, with unresolved D. Trimming took 1 base from V and 0 from J, leaving 20 bases between them. The CDR3 extends over 19 amino acids. Germline V gives CDR1 SGHTS, CDR2 YDEGEE. The CDR3 sequence is CASSLLVGGPTSSYNEQFF. The CDR3, as DNA: TGTGCCAGCAGCTTGTTGGTGGGCGGACCCACGAGCTCCTACAATGAGCAGTTCTTC.

This clone has just one count. Other DNA sequences in the same sample also yield this CDR3. V and J are TRBV7-2 and TRBJ2-3; possible D gene TRBD1, 6 bases. V gave up 6 bases and J gave up 0 bases, with 7 bases separating them. The CDR3 runs to 13 residues. CDR1 is SGHTA, CDR2 FQGNSA, per germline. The CDR3 coding sequence is TGTGCCAGCAGACAGGGAAGCACAGATACGCAGTATTTT. The encoded protein is CASRQGSTDTQYF.

J is TRBJ2-7 and V is TRBV28, with D hard to call. CDR1 is MDHEN, CDR2 SYDVKM, per germline. CDR3 size: 11 residues. Deletions cut 4 bases from V and 5 bases from J, with 6 bases between. The CDR3 protein is CASSSINEQYF. As DNA, the CDR3 is TGTGCCAGCAGTTCCATAAACGAGCAGTACTTC.

This chain connects TRBV14 to TRBJ1-1; D is unclear. Germline CDR1 SGHDN, CDR2 FVKESK. Deletions cut 8 bases from V and 5 bases from J, with 9 bases between. This CDR3 is 11 amino acids long. This CDR3 reads CASRGYTEAFF. The CDR3, as DNA: TGTGCCAGCCGAGGGTATACTGAAGCTTTCTTT.

V and J are TRBV11-2 and TRBJ1-3, with D perhaps matching TRBD1 (5 bases). Germline V lookup: CDR1 SGHAT, CDR2 FQNNGV. The CDR3 sequence is 19 residues long. The germline V and J ends were trimmed by 6 bases and 4 bases, with 28 bases remaining between them. CDR3 amino acids: CASRTLRDQASLSGNTIYF. In DNA, the CDR3 is TGTGCCAGCAGGACCCTCCGGGACCAGGCATCCTTATCCGGAAACACCATATATTTT.

The rearrangement links TRBV4-3 to TRBJ2-7, with 9 bases fitting TRBD1. This CDR3 is 14 amino acids long. Trimming cost V 4 bases and J 5 bases; bases outside gene matches: 6. The germline CDR1 and CDR2 sequences are LGHNA and YSLEER. Written as DNA, the CDR3 is TGCGCCAGCAGCCGAGGGACAGGGAACCACGAGCAGTACTTC. This encodes CASSRGTGNHEQYF.

The gene calls are TRBV7-8 and TRBJ1-3, with D unclear. The CDR3 is made up of 13 amino acids. V was pared by 5 bases and J by 4 bases, with 9 bases between. The germline V gene encodes CDR1 SGHVS and CDR2 FQNEAQ. The CDR3, as DNA: TGTGCCAGCAGCCACGTATCGGGAAACACCATATATTTT. The encoded protein is CASSHVSGNTIYF.

The V and J genes are TRBV10-1 and TRBJ2-2, with D perhaps matching TRBD1 (6 bases). The ends were cut back, 2 bases at V and 1 base at J, with 14 bases in the middle. Germline lookup yields CDR1 WNHNN and CDR2 SYGVQD (reference sequence). The CDR3 is made up of 17 amino acids. The CDR3 DNA sequence: TGCGCCAGCAGTGAGAAACAACAGGGATTGAACACCGGGGAGCTGTTTTTT. Protein sequence: CASSEKQQGLNTGELFF.

V gene TRBV18 combines with J gene TRBJ2-4; tentative D call: TRBD1 (6 bases). From germline, CDR1 is KGHSH and CDR2 LQKENI. V dropped 3 bases and J dropped 7 bases, with 13 bases sitting between them. CDR3 length: 14 residues. The CDR3 is CASSPPPGENIQYF. The CDR3 DNA follows: TGTGCCAGCTCACCCCCCCCAGGGGAGAACATTCAGTACTTC. The variable domain in full, completed from reference TRBV18 and TRBJ2-4, reads NAGVMQNPRHLVRRRGQEARLRCSPMKGHSHVYWYRQLPEEGLKFMVYLQKENIIDESGMPKERFSAEFPKEGPSILRIQQVVRGDSAAYFCASSPPPGENIQYFGAGTRLSVL.

The rearrangement joins TRBV18 to TRBJ2-3; tentatively, D is TRBD1 or TRBD2 (5 bases each). V lost 5 bases, J lost 0 bases, and 12 bases lay in between. CDR3 length: 15 residues. Germline CDR1 is KGHSH and CDR2 is LQKENI. The CDR3 is CASSLLGPSTDTQYF. CDR3 nucleotide sequence: TGTGCCAGCTCATTGTTGGGACCTAGCACAGATACGCAGTATTTT.

The gene calls are TRBV27 and TRBJ2-7, with D possibly matching TRBD1 (5 bases). Germline values: CDR1 MNHEY, CDR2 SMNVEV (reference sequence). The V end was cut by 5 bases, the J end by 3 bases, with 14 bases between. The CDR3 sequence is 14 residues long. CDR3 in DNA: TGTGCCAGCAGTGAGTTCGGACAATTCTACGAGCAGTACTTC. This sequence encodes CASSEFGQFYEQYF.

This chain links TRBV7-3 with TRBJ2-3; TRBD1 agrees at 9 bases. The CDR3 has 14 amino acids. CDR1 and CDR2 from the germline V gene are SGHTA and FQGTGA. The V and J ends lost 5 bases and 5 bases, in that order; junction bases with no gene match: 5. The CDR3 sequence is CASSRQGGGDTQYF. The CDR3, as DNA: TGTGCCAGCAGCCGACAGGGGGGTGGAGATACGCAGTATTTT.

V is TRBV2 and J is TRBJ2-7; D uncertain. V was clipped by 1 base and J by 4 bases, with 8 bases between them. From germline, CDR1 is SNHLY and CDR2 FYNNEI. The CDR3 has 13 amino acids. Here the CDR3 reads CASSEVNSYEQYF. CDR3 in DNA: TGTGCCAGCAGTGAAGTTAATTCATACGAGCAGTACTTC.

This clone appeared once. In DNA, the CDR3 is TGTGCCAGCAGCTTACGACAGGGGGCGCCCTACGAGCAGTACTTC. This gives the protein CASSLRQGAPYEQYF. The chain recombines TRBV7-2 with TRBJ2-7; the match to TRBD1 covers 10 bases. The ends lost 2 bases at V and 2 bases at J; junction bases unmatched: 3. This CDR3 is 15 amino acids long. CDR1 and CDR2 from the germline V gene are SGHTA and FQGNSA.

The rearrangement joins TRBV27 to TRBJ1-5; 8 bases fit TRBD1. With 3 bases clipped from V and 5 bases from J, the junction kept 6 bases outside the gene matches. CDR3 size: 15 residues. Germline V gene data show CDR1 as MNHEY and CDR2 as SMNVEV (reference sequence). The CDR3 here is CASSFTGTGHQPQHF. CDR3 DNA sequence: TGTGCCAGCAGTTTCACCGGGACAGGCCATCAGCCCCAGCATTTT.

The DNA for the CDR3 is TGTGCCAGCTGTATCGGACAGGGGGCTTCTGGGGCCAACGTCCTGACTTTC. This encodes CASCIGQGASGANVLTF. The chain couples TRBV18 to TRBJ2-6, with TRBD1 identical over 11 bases. Germline V gene data show CDR1 as KGHSH and CDR2 as LQKENI. Trimming cost V 7 bases and J 1 base; bases outside gene matches: 6. The CDR3 is 17 amino acids.

Regarding this clone: The sample carries other DNA sequences with the same CDR3. V usage is TRBV7-9 and J usage is TRBJ2-7; 11 bases are shared with TRBD2. This CDR3 is built from 14 residues. Germline CDR1 is SEHNR and CDR2 is FQNEAQ (reference sequence). Trimming took 3 bases from V and 4 from J; bases not matched to a gene: 2. For the CDR3, the DNA is TGTGCCAGCAGCTTGGGACTAGCGGCTTACGAGCAGTACTTC. Amino acid sequence: CASSLGLAAYEQYF.

The rearrangement uses TRBV6-6 and TRBJ2-7, with D uncertain. The CDR3 totals 12 residues. Trimming stripped 6 bases from V and 3 bases from J, with 9 bases between. The germline CDR1 and CDR2 sequences are MNHNY and SVGAGI (reference sequence). The DNA for the CDR3 is TGTGCCAGCAGGTACCAGAGCTACGAGCAGTACTTC. Encoded protein: CASRYQSYEQYF.